This T cell receptor beta chain was sequenced for a study of cytomegalovirus exposure and HLA in healthy donors (dated by TCRdb to about 2017). About the investigation overall: An earlier analysis of roughly 610 of the donors reported about 300 Gb of sequence data and 117 million unique TCR beta sequences obtained from approximately 180 million T cells. An early release covering 550 to 700 HLA-typed donors comprised about 300 gigabases of sequencing data and 65 million to 100 million unique TCR sequences. The genetic ancestry cluster associated with self-reported Caucasian donors included over 80% of the 398 genotyped donors. The aim of the study was to test whether cataloging public T cell receptors could identify signatures of past pathogen exposure. The study profiled the T cell repertoires of more than 500 subjects by immunosequencing and related them to cytomegalovirus serostatus. A separate validation cohort of approximately 130 different subjects was used in addition to the 666-subject first cohort. The study combined high-throughput TCR immunosequencing, statistical association of individual TCRs with disease status, and machine learning to predict cytomegalovirus infection status. A later analysis re-examined previously published TCR beta repertoires from 600 to 700 donors and added high-resolution HLA genotyping to investigate patterns of TCR occurrence. Rather than using new phenotypic data, the later analysis identified candidate immune exposures from TCR beta sequences and from how often those sequences occurred across donors. An earlier analysis of roughly 600 of the donors used high-throughput TCR beta sequencing to judge whether each TCR beta V gene segment behaved as functional or pseudogenic. Donor age, sex, ethnicity and CMV serostatus were compiled together with the repertoire data. A later genetic analysis used genome-wide SNP genotypes for about 60% of the 666 donors, treating that subset as a discovery cohort. Every repertoire in the discovery cohort had been generated on one and the same sequencing platform. HLA typing covered class I and class II loci at four-digit resolution. Typing coverage varied by locus: roughly 620-630 donors for A, B, C, DRB1 and DQB1; more than 500 for DQA1; more than 600 for DPA1; around 490 for DPB1. A few DR-DQ haplotypes were treated as single units for association and clustering because of strong linkage in the cohort. On average, roughly 200,000 unique TCR beta nucleotide sequences were sequenced per donor among a few hundred genotyped donors of the cohort, with about 19% of those sequences being non-productive.

Results and caveats for the whole study, not just this receptor: Presence/absence analyses assumed roughly uniform sequencing depth across donors, an assumption that may not hold. At a false discovery rate of 0.05, a later analysis linked 16,951 TCR beta sequences to specific HLA alleles. Assigning TCR associations to individual alleles was difficult when HLA alleles, especially DR and DQ, strongly co-occurred. In a later analysis, TCR association rates were found to vary across HLA loci, with the most associated TCRs seen for DRB1 alleles and the fewest for HLA-C alleles. Compared with equally common non-associated chains, HLA-associated TCR beta chains in a later analysis were more clonally expanded and had lower generation probabilities. Because counts were too low, approximately 18 rarely observed V segments, including chromosome 9 orphons, were excluded from the earlier analysis of some 540 of the donors. Because some donors lacked HLA typing at each locus, the association tests relied only on the typed subset. A further reported finding was that TCR beta sequences accurately predicted the HLA-A and HLA-B alleles for most subjects in the first cohort. A later analysis reported that several top co-occurrence clusters appeared linked to parvovirus B19, influenza, CMV and Epstein-Barr virus. A cluster of highly shared sequence variants was judged likely to be a technical artifact of the sequencing pipeline. In vitro tests confirmed that three of the cytomegalovirus-associated TCR beta chains recognize cytomegalovirus antigens. An association between a missense DCLRE1C variant and V-gene and J-gene trimming of TCR beta chains was found in a later genetic analysis and replicated in an independent cohort. A later genetic analysis reported fewer N-insertions in productive TCRs among donors in an Asian-associated ancestry cluster than the 666-donor mean. The cohort was sequenced for TCR beta chains only, and without alpha or paired-chain data the features that could be detected were limited. Most CMV-associated TCR beta chains appeared to be HLA-restricted in a later analysis, and the HLA associations seemed to be driven largely by CMV exposure. Across donors, most TCR sequences were observed very rarely, whereas some public TCRs were present in many individuals. The authors suggested that the approach could potentially be generalized to other disease states and immunological phenotypes. For the cohort, immune exposure information was limited to CMV serostatus. Correlated functional status among segregating V segments might reflect linkage disequilibrium, but an unknown experimental factor could not be ruled out. The study listed 164 TCR beta chains as associated with cytomegalovirus. Broadly in line with IMGT annotations, most TCR beta V segments showed up in productive rearrangements about 87% or about 30% of the time in an earlier analysis of 587 of the donors. Some IMGT-functional V segments, including TRBV6-2 and TRBV6-3, could not be told apart with the 87-base-pair reads, so those segments were excluded. The classifier was reported to diagnose cytomegalovirus status with high specificity and sensitivity in both the original cohort and the validation cohort.

As for this clone: Its cognate antigen has yet to be identified. No base quality information exists; no much larger clone differs at one position.

The cohort was made up of hundreds of healthy bone marrow donors. Cohort members were all nominally healthy when sampled, although unrecorded immune exposures were likely present. The donor tested CMV seropositive and was one of the 289 seropositive cohort members. A peripheral blood sample was provided by each donor, and peripheral blood mononuclear cells were used for TCR beta sequencing. The Qiagen DNeasy Blood Extraction Kit was used to extract genomic DNA from the blood cell samples. Library preparation was by the immunoSEQ multiplex PCR assay. The multiplex PCR relied on a mix of 60 forward primers for TCR Vbeta segments and 13 reverse primers for TCR Jbeta segments. The CDR3 region of rearranged TCR beta genes was amplified from genomic DNA with a multiplex PCR assay. Amplified TCR beta libraries were sequenced as 87-base-pair reads on the Illumina HiSeq System. From the authors' description of their analysis: A later analysis tallied 75 million to 95 million unique TCR beta chains across the 666 repertoires, and roughly 11 million of those chains were shared by two or more donors. Raw reads were error-corrected and collapsed into unique sequences with a nearest-neighbor algorithm that merged closely related sequences to remove PCR and sequencing errors. Alignment of CDR3 sequences to IMGT reference sequences was used to assign V, D and J gene segments. For a sequence to be retained, at least a six-nucleotide match to both a V gene segment and a J gene segment was required. A rearrangement counted as productive if the CDR3 had no stop codons and remained in frame with V and J, and every other rearrangement counted as non-productive. CDR3 was defined by IMGT convention, running from the second conserved V-encoded cysteine to the conserved J-encoded phenylalanine. Sequences without an unambiguous match to a single V gene segment were excluded from the earlier analysis of 450 to 750 of the donors. In an earlier analysis of around 590 of the donors, a V segment was called functional when productive rearrangements were above 56.7%, and segregating when the standard deviation between donors exceeded 5%. A statistical classification framework was developed to diagnose cytomegalovirus status using the catalog of TCR beta chain sequences. In a later analysis, TCR nucleotide sequences were compared against IMGT/GENE-DB human TR gene sequences so that V and J genes could be assigned. The TCRdist pipeline was used in a later analysis to assign CDR3 sequences and most-parsimonious VDJ recombination scenarios. In a later analysis, each TCR beta chain was defined by its CDR3 amino acid sequence together with its V-gene family, and reads lacking a unique V-gene family were excluded. A later analysis removed 592 highly shared, low-generation-probability nucleotide sequences to deal with suspected cross-contamination and a sequencing artifact. In a later analysis, a clonal expansion index for each public chain was calculated from normalized within-repertoire ranks of inferred template counts. In a later analysis, generation probabilities were computed using a VDJ recombination model fitted to out-of-frame rearrangements, and the results were checked against IGoR. A later analysis scored TCR-TCR, TCR-HLA and TCR-CMV co-occurrence with hypergeometric tests, applying a repertoire-size bias correction to TCR pairs. False discovery rates were estimated in a later analysis by permuting HLA or CMV assignments 20 times. In a later analysis, co-occurring TCRs were grouped with DBSCAN, and TCRdist sequence similarity was added when clustering was performed within HLA-allele-positive subsets. Repertoires with fewer than 30,000 or more than 120,000 public chains were left out of co-occurrence clustering, as were about 5 repertoires with anomalous nucleotide sharing. TCRdb mirrors the immuneACCESS table, restricted to in-frame sequences. Some clones are absent from its copies; in checked studies, under half trace to an unresolved V gene, and the reason for the others is unknown. V and J calls and clone size are copied from that table; D and trimming were computed from the DNA. This sample holds some 180,000 clones; approximately 82% were observed only once. Roughly 1.7% of the sample lies in the top ten.

The trim is 1 base for V and 1 base for J, with a gap of 10 bases between the germline ends. CDR1 and CDR2, per the germline V gene, are MNHNS and SASEGT. Counted from cysteine to phenylalanine, this CDR3 has 15 amino acids. Solely the CDR3 DNA is kept, with 45 bases framed from the first base. This receptor was obtained from a man in his forties in good health and CMV-seropositive. Input material: PBMCs. Recombination joined TRBV6-1 with TRBJ1-1; the D gene lacks a confident call. The CDR3 protein sequence reads: CASSEEVTGNTEAFF. The nucleotides read TGTGCCAGCAGTGAAGAGGTTACGGGGAACACTGAAGCTTTCTTT.